This T cell receptor (beta chain) was observed in a study of blood T cells in healthy people across ages. General study points: Long-lived donors carried more naive CD4+ cells and greater diversity than aged donors.

Regarding this clonotype: No antigen is known for it.

Donors each provided about 10 milliliters of peripheral blood. After removal of 6 bases from V and 7 bases from J, the junction contained 4 bases not matched to a gene. Germline V gene data show CDR1 as SGHTA and CDR2 as FQGNSA. This CDR3 contains 13 residues. The second PCR ran roughly 7 to 12 cycles with a sample-barcoded 5' primer and J-beta primers. Researchers report that each sample yielded at least 2.5 million CDR3-containing paired-end reads. TCRdb re-derived calls from the 5' RACE reads in MiXCR, one entry per CDR3 protein. Here the sample spans some 860,000 distinct CDR3 sequences, just over 55% being singletons.

The TCR sequence derives from a middle-aged man in good health. Sequenced sample: blood. The chain has TRBV7-2 and TRBJ2-1, with 9 bases matching TRBD2. The CDR3 protein is CASSIAGANEQFF. CDR3 DNA sequence: TGTGCCAGCAGTATAGCGGGAGCGAATGAGCAGTTCTTC. Using reference TRBV7-2 and TRBJ2-1 for the parts outside the CDR3, the full variable domain is GAGVSQSPSNKVTEKGKDVELRCDPISGHTALYWYRQSLGQGLEFLIYFQGNSAPDKSGLPSDRFSAERTGGSVSTLTIQRTQQEDSAVYLCASSIAGANEQFFGPGTRLTVL.